The 30 T cell receptor beta chains in this list originate from one sample, sequenced in a study of cytomegalovirus exposure and HLA in healthy donors. 60 Vbeta and 13 Jbeta primers were used in PCR. Method: immunoSEQ multiplex PCR; TCRdb's copy keeps in-frame clones and lacks some. The sample carries about 130,000 clones, around two thirds recorded once. The material sequenced was PBMCs. The receptors were gathered from a woman in her thirties or forties in good health and CMV-seronegative.

The genes are TRBV27 and TRBJ2-1, with 10 bases lining up with TRBD1. J gave up 8 bases and V 3 bases, and 7 bases lay outside the gene matches. Germline CDR1 is MNHEY and CDR2 is SMNVEV (reference sequence). The CDR3 extends over 15 amino acids. CDR3 region: CASSFRQGADYEQFF. CDR3 nucleotide sequence: TGTGCCAGCAGTTTCCGACAGGGGGCAGATTATGAGCAGTTCTTC.

V and J are TRBV6-5 and TRBJ2-7, with TRBD1 matching 8 bases. Germline trimming cut 0 bases from V and 6 bases from J; bases unmatched to any gene: 7. The length of the CDR3 is 15 residues. Germline values: CDR1 MNHEY, CDR2 SVGAGI. The CDR3 DNA is TGTGCCAGCAGTTACTCGAGGGCAGGGGGCTTCGAGCAGTACTTC. This encodes CASSYSRAGGFEQYF.

This clone was seen more than once but under ten times. V and J are TRBV11-2 and TRBJ2-1; unclear D gene. The CDR3 spans 18 residues. Germline CDR1 and CDR2: SGHAT and FQNNGV. The germline V and J ends were trimmed by 4 bases and 1 base, with 20 bases remaining between them. As DNA, the CDR3 is TGTGCCAGCAGCTCCGCCTTTCTCGAGGCCTCATCCTACAATGAGCAGTTCTTC. As protein: CASSSAFLEASSYNEQFF.

This clone was seen just once. The chain employs TRBV11-2 and TRBJ1-1; tentative D call: TRBD1 (5 bases). The V gene's germline CDR1 is SGHAT and CDR2 FQNNGV. The CDR3 runs 16 residues. The V end lost 5 bases, the J end lost 2 bases, and 18 bases lay between the germline ends. This CDR3 reads CASSPFWSRDNTEAFF. DNA for the CDR3: TGTGCCAGCAGCCCCTTCTGGTCCAGGGATAACACTGAAGCTTTCTTT.

This chain uses TRBV10-3 with TRBJ1-1; 11 bases are a match to TRBD1. J gave up 6 bases and V 3 bases, and 12 bases lay outside the gene matches. The CDR3 length is 17 residues. Looked up from germline, CDR1 is ENHRY and CDR2 is SYGVKD. In nucleotides, the CDR3 is TGTGCCATCAGTGAAGGTCCCCCGGGACAGGGGGACGCTGAAGCTTTCTTT. Amino acid sequence: CAISEGPPGQGDAEAFF.

V usage is TRBV30 and J usage is TRBJ2-3, with 7 bases that match TRBD2. After removal of 5 bases from V and 4 bases from J, the junction contained 6 bases not matched to a gene. Germline V gives CDR1 GTSNPN, CDR2 SVGIG (reference sequence). This CDR3 contains 13 residues. The CDR3 reads CAWSRGDADTQYF. The CDR3, as DNA: TGTGCCTGGTCTCGGGGGGACGCAGATACGCAGTATTTT.

V and J are TRBV5-1 and TRBJ2-5; 8 bases map to TRBD2. The V gene's germline CDR1 is SGHRS and CDR2 YFSETQ. J gave up 4 bases and V 7 bases, and 12 bases lay outside the gene matches. This CDR3 has 15 residues. As DNA, the CDR3 is TGCGCCAGCGGCCTGGAGCGGGGGAGAGGAGAGACCCAGTACTTC. Translated: CASGLERGRGETQYF.

The V and J genes are TRBV6-6 and TRBJ1-4; 7 bases agree with TRBD1. V gave up 4 bases and J gave up 5 bases; unmatched junction bases: 7. Germline V gives CDR1 MNHNY, CDR2 SVGAGI (reference sequence). The CDR3 sequence is 15 residues long. The CDR3 here is CASSLTGSPNEKLFF. CDR3 bases: TGTGCCAGCAGTTTGACAGGGTCCCCCAATGAAAAACTGTTTTTT.

This chain connects TRBV4-2 to TRBJ1-2; possible D gene TRBD1, 6 bases. Germline V gives CDR1 LGHNA, CDR2 YNFKEQ. The CDR3 has 14 residues. V lost 2 bases and J 7 bases, leaving 14 bases between the germline ends. For the CDR3, the DNA is TGTGCCAGCAGCCAACAGGGGTCCGCATCTGGCTACACCTTC. Protein sequence: CASSQQGSASGYTF.

This clone was observed a few times. The chain couples TRBV6-6 to TRBJ1-1, with D possibly being TRBD1 (6 bases). CDR3 length: 16 residues. Germline V lookup: CDR1 MNHNY, CDR2 SVGAGI (reference sequence). The V gene lost 2 bases and the J gene lost 3 bases, with 16 bases spanning the gap. CDR3 amino acids: CASSYLVQGWDTEAFF. CDR3 in DNA: TGTGCCAGCAGTTACCTAGTACAGGGCTGGGACACTGAAGCTTTCTTT.

V gene TRBV7-9 combines with J gene TRBJ1-2; D remains ambiguous. The V and J ends lost 1 base and 1 base respectively, with 16 bases between them. The V gene's germline CDR1 is SEHNR and CDR2 FQNEAQ (reference sequence). The CDR3 totals 17 residues. CDR3 sequence: CASSLEFSLRLNYGYTF. The DNA of the CDR3 is TGTGCCAGCAGCTTAGAGTTCTCTCTGCGACTTAACTATGGCTACACCTTC.

This chain connects TRBV4-3 to TRBJ2-3, with D perhaps TRBD2 (5 bases). Per germline, CDR1 LGHNA and CDR2 YSLEER. The CDR3 is 17 amino acids. V gave up 1 base and J gave up 1 base, with 15 bases separating them. CDR3 region: CASSQGTGIGGTDTQYF. The CDR3 nucleotides read TGCGCCAGCAGCCAAGGAACCGGGATCGGGGGCACAGATACGCAGTATTTT.

For this clone: The germline gene is not matched at one end of the junction; a read error may be the cause. The chain links TRBV7-9 to TRBJ1-2; D remains ambiguous. Germline values: CDR1 SEHNR, CDR2 FQNEAQ (reference sequence). CDR3 size: 12 residues. The CDR3 loop reads CASSLSQNPGSF. CDR3 nucleotides: TGTGCCAGCAGCTTATCCCAGAATCCCGGGTCCTTC.

The chain links TRBV11-2 to TRBJ2-1; 8 bases agree with TRBD2. Trimming at V came to 5 bases and at J to 8 bases, leaving 14 bases not matched to a gene. Germline CDR1 reads SGHAT; CDR2 reads FQNNGV. The CDR3 contains 16 residues. CDR3 sequence reads: CASSRAGGGRFYEQFF. The CDR3 coding sequence is TGTGCCAGCAGCCGGGCCGGGGGGGGCCGGTTCTATGAGCAGTTCTTC.

The gene calls are TRBV5-4 and TRBJ2-3; possibly TRBD2 for D (8 bases). Trimming removed 4 bases at V and 1 base at J, with 13 bases between. This CDR3 region has 15 residues. CDR1 and CDR2 (germline): SGHNT, YYREEE (reference sequence). CDR3 sequence reads: CASSREGAGTDTQYF. CDR3 nucleotide sequence: TGTGCCAGCAGCCGGGAGGGGGCCGGCACAGATACGCAGTATTTT.

This chain links TRBV10-3 with TRBJ2-7; 9 bases are shared with TRBD1. The CDR3 spans 17 residues. The germline CDR1 and CDR2 sequences are ENHRY and SYGVKD. Trimming at V came to 5 bases and at J to 3 bases, leaving 14 bases not matched to a gene. CDR3 protein: CAISPGQGKEGNYEQYF. Written as DNA, the CDR3 is TGTGCCATCAGTCCGGGACAGGGAAAAGAAGGAAACTACGAGCAGTACTTC.

This chain joins TRBV7-2 and TRBJ2-2; maybe TRBD1 (6 bases). The V gene's germline CDR1 is SGHTA and CDR2 FQGNSA. Trimming removed 5 bases from V and 0 bases from J, with 10 bases in between. The CDR3 consists of 15 residues. The DNA of the CDR3 is TGTGCCAGCAGCCCAGGGGCTTCGAACACCGGGGAGCTGTTTTTT. Amino acid sequence: CASSPGASNTGELFF.

This chain joins TRBV7-2 and TRBJ1-5; 10 bases align to TRBD1. V lost 5 bases to trimming and J lost 4 bases; unmatched junction nucleotides: 5. The CDR3 totals 15 residues. Germline loops: CDR1 SGHTA, CDR2 FQGNSA. In DNA, the CDR3 is TGTGCCAGCAGCCCGACAGGGGGCCCTAATCAGCCCCAGCATTTT. Protein product: CASSPTGGPNQPQHF.

Points on this clone: Other DNA sequences from this sample encode an identical CDR3 as well. The chain uses TRBV7-9 and TRBJ2-5; 9 bases fit TRBD1. V lost 5 bases, J lost 5 bases, and 6 bases stayed unmatched. The CDR3 totals 14 residues. Germline-derived CDR1 and CDR2 are SEHNR and FQNEAQ (reference sequence). The CDR3 reads CASSPGQGRETQYF. Here the CDR3 DNA reads TGTGCCAGCAGCCCTGGACAGGGGAGGGAGACCCAGTACTTC.

This chain connects TRBV9 to TRBJ2-7; 7 bases match TRBD1. CDR3 size: 14 residues. Unmatched junction bases numbered 5, after V lost 3 bases and J lost 2 bases. Germline V lookup: CDR1 SGDLS, CDR2 YYNGEE. The CDR3 coding sequence is TGTGCCAGCAGCGCCAGGGACAGTACCTACGAGCAGTACTTC. Protein product: CASSARDSTYEQYF.

This chain uses TRBV27 with TRBJ1-6; unclear D gene. The germline V gene has CDR1 MNHEY and CDR2 SMNVEV (reference sequence). The V end lost 2 bases, the J end lost 0 bases, and 14 bases lay between the germline ends. This CDR3 is 18 amino acids long. The CDR3 is CASSLGQRDSSYNSPLHF. DNA for the CDR3: TGTGCCAGCAGTTTAGGGCAGAGAGATAGCTCCTATAATTCACCCCTCCACTTT.

The chain links TRBV2 to TRBJ1-1; 9 bases line up with TRBD1. Per the germline V gene, CDR1 is SNHLY and CDR2 is FYNNEI. J was trimmed by 2 bases and V by 8 bases; bases with no gene match: 3. This CDR3 contains 13 residues. CDR3 coding DNA: TGTGCCAGCCTGGGACAGGGCAACACTGAAGCTTTCTTT. Encoded protein: CASLGQGNTEAFF.

CDR3: CASIPDPGQVGVQNTEAFF. CDR3 nucleotides: TGTGCCAGCATCCCGGATCCTGGACAGGTGGGAGTTCAGAACACTGAAGCTTTCTTT. The chain couples TRBV7-2 to TRBJ1-1, with 7 bases fitting TRBD1. V dropped 7 bases and J dropped 1; count of bases not matched to a gene: 21. In germline, CDR1 is SGHTA, CDR2 FQGNSA. The CDR3 sequence is 19 residues long. Complete variable domain (other parts from reference TRBV7-2 and TRBJ1-1): GAGVSQSPSNKVTEKGKDVELRCDPISGHTALYWYRQSLGQGLEFLIYFQGNSAPDKSGLPSDRFSAERTGGSVSTLTIQRTQQEDSAVYLCASIPDPGQVGVQNTEAFFGQGTRLTVV.

V and J are TRBV28 and TRBJ1-2; 9 positions match TRBD1. After removal of 6 bases from V and 7 bases from J, the junction contained 12 bases not matched to a gene. There are 15 residues in the CDR3. Germline CDR1 is MDHEN and CDR2 is SYDVKM. The DNA of the CDR3 is TGTGCCAGCAGCCGGGCCGGGACAGGGCGGGGTGGCTACACCTTC. It is translated as CASSRAGTGRGGYTF.

This rearrangement joins TRBV18 to TRBJ2-3; 9 bases are shared with TRBD2. Per the germline V gene, CDR1 is KGHSH and CDR2 is LQKENI. V lost 2 bases to trimming and J lost 0 bases; unmatched junction nucleotides: 0. There are 15 residues in the CDR3. For the CDR3, the DNA is TGTGCCAGCTCACCAAGCGGGGGGAGCACAGATACGCAGTATTTT. Protein product: CASSPSGGSTDTQYF.

The chain has TRBV20-1 and TRBJ2-5; perhaps TRBD2 as D (5 bases). The J call may be wrong; the DNA end is better matched by TRBJ2-7. The CDR3 is 11 residues long. Germline CDR1 is DFQATT and CDR2 is SNEGSKA (reference sequence). CDR3 DNA: TGCAGTGCCCGGGACTCCTACGAGCAGTACTTC. Protein sequence: CSARDSYEQYF.

This chain uses TRBV30 with TRBJ1-1; 9 positions agree with TRBD1. Germline lookup yields CDR1 GTSNPN and CDR2 SVGIG (reference sequence). V dropped 4 bases and J dropped 3; count of bases not matched to a gene: 3. The CDR3 has 13 residues. CDR3 sequence (DNA): TGTGCCTGGAACGGGGACAGGGACACTGAAGCTTTCTTT. This translates into CAWNGDRDTEAFF.

This chain links TRBV11-2 with TRBJ1-1, with 8 bases fitting TRBD1. The V gene's germline CDR1 is SGHAT and CDR2 FQNNGV. This CDR3 comprises 17 residues. V lost 7 bases and J lost 0; bases outside the gene matches: 13. CDR3 loop: CASTRTGTGGMNTEAFF. CDR3 nucleotides: TGTGCCAGCACCCGGACCGGGACAGGAGGGATGAACACTGAAGCTTTCTTT.

The rearrangement joins TRBV5-4 to TRBJ2-7; 11 bases agree with TRBD1. Germline CDR1 reads SGHNT; CDR2 reads YYREEE (reference sequence). CDR3 length: 14 residues. J was trimmed by 7 bases and V by 0 bases; bases with no gene match: 3. CDR3 sequence reads: CASSLEGQGDEQYF. The CDR3, as DNA: TGTGCCAGCAGCTTGGAGGGACAGGGGGATGAGCAGTACTTC.

The V call is TRBV5-6, the J call TRBJ1-2, with D possibly matching TRBD1 (6 bases). This CDR3 has 14 residues. Germline V gene sequence: CDR1 SGHDT, CDR2 YYEEEE. The V end was cut by 4 bases, the J end by 7 bases, with 17 bases between. The CDR3: CASSPWGGQAGYTF. CDR3 in DNA: TGTGCCAGCAGCCCGTGGGGGGGCCAGGCTGGCTACACCTTC.